This T cell receptor (beta chain) was identified in a study of blood T cell repertoires in COVID-19. On the study more broadly: Specimens from acute and convalescent COVID-19 originated in the United States, Italy and Spain. Sources were T cells, B-cell-depleted T cells, or PBMCs; the material itself was cDNA or gDNA.

Profiling relied on immunoSEQ multiplex PCR, and the TCRdb table lists in-frame clones only, not all of them. The sample yields around 67,000 clones, 65% to 90% seen once. Germline V CDR1 and CDR2: SGDLS, YYNGEE. The ends were cut back, 3 bases at V and 4 bases at J, with 8 bases in the middle. The CDR3 spans 13 residues. The sequenced material came from peripheral blood. The chain joins TRBV9 to TRBJ1-5; D is unresolved. The sequence was obtained from a man of 80 years or more with active COVID-19. DNA for the CDR3: TGTGCCAGCAGCGACGGAGAGAATCAGCCCCAGCATTTT. Translation gives CASSDGENQPQHF. The complete variable domain, with remaining parts taken from reference TRBV9 and TRBJ1-5, reads DSGVTQTPKHLITATGQRVTLRCSPRSGDLSVYWYQQSLDQGLQFLIQYYNGEERAKGNILERFSAQQFPDLHSELNLSSLELGDSALYFCASSDGENQPQHFGDGTRLSIL.